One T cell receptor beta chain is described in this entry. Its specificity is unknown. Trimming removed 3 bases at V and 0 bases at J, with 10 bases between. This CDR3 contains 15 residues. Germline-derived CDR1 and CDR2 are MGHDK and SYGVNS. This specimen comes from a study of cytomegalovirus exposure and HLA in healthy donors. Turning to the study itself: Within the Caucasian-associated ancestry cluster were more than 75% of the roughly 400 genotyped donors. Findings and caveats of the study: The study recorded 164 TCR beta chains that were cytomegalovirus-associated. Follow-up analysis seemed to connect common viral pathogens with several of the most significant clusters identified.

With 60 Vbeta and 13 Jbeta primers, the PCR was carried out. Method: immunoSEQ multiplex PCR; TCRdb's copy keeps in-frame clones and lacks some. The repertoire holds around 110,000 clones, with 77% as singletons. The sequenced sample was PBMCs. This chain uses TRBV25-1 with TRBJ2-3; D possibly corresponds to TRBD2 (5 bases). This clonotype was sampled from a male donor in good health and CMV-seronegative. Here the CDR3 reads CASSEGDLSTDTQYF. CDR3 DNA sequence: TGTGCCAGCAGTGAGGGAGACTTAAGCACAGATACGCAGTATTTT.